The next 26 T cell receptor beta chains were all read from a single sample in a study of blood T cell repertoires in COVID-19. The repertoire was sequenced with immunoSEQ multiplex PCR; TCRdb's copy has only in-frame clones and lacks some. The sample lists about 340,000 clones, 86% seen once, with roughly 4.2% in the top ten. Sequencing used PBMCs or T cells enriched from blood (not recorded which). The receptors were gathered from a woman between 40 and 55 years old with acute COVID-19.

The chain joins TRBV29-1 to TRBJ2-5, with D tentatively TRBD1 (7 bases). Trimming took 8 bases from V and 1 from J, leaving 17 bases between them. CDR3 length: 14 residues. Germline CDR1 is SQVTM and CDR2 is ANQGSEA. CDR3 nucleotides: TGCAGCATGCGACAGGGAGGATTCCAAGAGACCCAGTACTTC. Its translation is CSMRQGGFQETQYF.

The CDR3 sequence: CASSLYLLAGGYNEQFF. The DNA for the CDR3 is TGCGCCAGCAGCCTGTATTTACTAGCGGGAGGGTACAATGAGCAGTTCTTC. The chain carries TRBV5-1 and TRBJ2-1, with 13 bases that match TRBD2. Germline V lookup: CDR1 SGHRS, CDR2 YFSETQ. V lost 4 bases to trimming and J lost 4 bases; unmatched junction nucleotides: 8. This CDR3 has 17 amino acids.

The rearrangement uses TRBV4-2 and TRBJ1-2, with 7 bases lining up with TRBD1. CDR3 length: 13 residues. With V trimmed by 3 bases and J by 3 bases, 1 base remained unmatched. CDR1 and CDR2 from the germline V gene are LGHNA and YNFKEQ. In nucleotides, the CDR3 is TGTGCCAGCAGCCACGGACAGGACTATGGCTACACCTTC. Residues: CASSHGQDYGYTF.

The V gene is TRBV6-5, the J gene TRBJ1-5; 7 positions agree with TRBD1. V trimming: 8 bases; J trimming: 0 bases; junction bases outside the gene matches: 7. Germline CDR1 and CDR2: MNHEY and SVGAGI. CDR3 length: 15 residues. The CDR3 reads CASERDRLSNQPQHF. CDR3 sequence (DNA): TGTGCCAGCGAAAGGGACAGACTTAGCAATCAGCCCCAGCATTTT.

In DNA form, the CDR3 reads TGTGCCAGCAGCGTAGGACAGGAAATATACGAGCAGTACTTC. Translating it yields CASSVGQEIYEQYF. This chain joins TRBV9 and TRBJ2-7; D possibly corresponds to TRBD1 (6 bases). Trimming cost V 0 bases and J 4 bases, with 11 bases left between them. The CDR3 length is 14 residues. CDR1 is SGDLS, CDR2 YYNGEE, per germline.

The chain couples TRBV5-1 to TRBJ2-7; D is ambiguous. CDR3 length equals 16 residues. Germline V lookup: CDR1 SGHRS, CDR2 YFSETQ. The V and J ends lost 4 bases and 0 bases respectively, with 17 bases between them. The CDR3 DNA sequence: TGCGCCAGCAGCCGAGGCCCCGATCTGAGCTCCTACGAGCAGTACTTC. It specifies CASSRGPDLSSYEQYF.

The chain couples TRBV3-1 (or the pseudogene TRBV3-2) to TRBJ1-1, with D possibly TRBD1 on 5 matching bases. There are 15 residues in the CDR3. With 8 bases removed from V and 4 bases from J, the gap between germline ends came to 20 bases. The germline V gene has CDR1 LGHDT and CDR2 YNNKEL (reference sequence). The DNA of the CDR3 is TGTGCCAGCTCACAGTCGGGCAGGGTTGGCACTGAAGCTTTCTTT. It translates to CASSQSGRVGTEAFF.

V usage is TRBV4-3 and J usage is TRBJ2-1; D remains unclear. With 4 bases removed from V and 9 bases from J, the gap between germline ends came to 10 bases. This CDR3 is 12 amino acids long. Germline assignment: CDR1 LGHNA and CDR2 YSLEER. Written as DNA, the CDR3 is TGCGCCAGCAGCCCATTCGGGTCTGAGCAGTTCTTC. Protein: CASSPFGSEQFF.

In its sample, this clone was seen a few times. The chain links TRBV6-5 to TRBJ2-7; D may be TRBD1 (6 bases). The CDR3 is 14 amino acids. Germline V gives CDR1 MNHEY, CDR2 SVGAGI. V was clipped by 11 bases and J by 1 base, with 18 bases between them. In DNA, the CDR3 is TGTGCCGTCCGATTCCGGGACACGTCCTACGAGCAGTACTTC. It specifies CAVRFRDTSYEQYF.

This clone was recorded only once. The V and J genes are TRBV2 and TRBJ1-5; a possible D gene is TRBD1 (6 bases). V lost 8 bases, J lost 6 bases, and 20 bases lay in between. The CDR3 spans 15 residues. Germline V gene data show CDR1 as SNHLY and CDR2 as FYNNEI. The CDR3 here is CASRQEIQGFQPQHF. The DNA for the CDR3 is TGTGCCAGCCGCCAAGAAATACAGGGTTTTCAGCCCCAGCATTTT.

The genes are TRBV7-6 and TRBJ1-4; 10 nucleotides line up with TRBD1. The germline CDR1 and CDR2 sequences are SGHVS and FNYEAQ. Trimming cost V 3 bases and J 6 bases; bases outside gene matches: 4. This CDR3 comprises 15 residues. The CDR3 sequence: CASSLGGTGDEKLFF. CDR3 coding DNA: TGTGCCAGCAGCTTGGGTGGGACAGGGGATGAAAAACTGTTTTTT. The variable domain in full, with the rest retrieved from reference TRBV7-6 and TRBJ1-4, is GAGVSQSPRYKVTKRGQDVALRCDPISGHVSLYWYRQALGQGPEFLTYFNYEAQQDKSGLPNDRFSAERPEGSISTLTIQRTEQRDSAMYRCASSLGGTGDEKLFFGSGTQLSVL.

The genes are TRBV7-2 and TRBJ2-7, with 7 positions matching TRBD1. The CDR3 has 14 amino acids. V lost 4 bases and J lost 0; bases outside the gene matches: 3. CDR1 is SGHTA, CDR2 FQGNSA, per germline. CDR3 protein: CASSYRDSSYEQYF. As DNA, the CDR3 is TGTGCCAGCAGCTACCGGGACAGCTCCTACGAGCAGTACTTC. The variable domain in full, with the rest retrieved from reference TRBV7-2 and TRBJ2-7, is GAGVSQSPSNKVTEKGKDVELRCDPISGHTALYWYRQSLGQGLEFLIYFQGNSAPDKSGLPSDRFSAERTGGSVSTLTIQRTQQEDSAVYLCASSYRDSSYEQYFGPGTRLTVT.

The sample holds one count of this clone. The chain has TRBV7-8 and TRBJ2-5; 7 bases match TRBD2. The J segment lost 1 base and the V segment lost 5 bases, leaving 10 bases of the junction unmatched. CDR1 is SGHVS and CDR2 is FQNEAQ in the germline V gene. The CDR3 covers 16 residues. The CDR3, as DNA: TGTGCCAGCAGCACCACTTCACTAGCGTCCCAAGAGACCCAGTACTTC. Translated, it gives CASSTTSLASQETQYF.

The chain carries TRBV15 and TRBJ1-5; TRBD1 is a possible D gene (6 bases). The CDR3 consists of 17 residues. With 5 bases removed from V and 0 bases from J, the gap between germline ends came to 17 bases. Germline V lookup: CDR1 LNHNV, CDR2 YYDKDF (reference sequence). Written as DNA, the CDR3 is TGTGCCACCAGCGCCTTAGTGGGGGCCCTTAGCAATCAGCCCCAGCATTTT. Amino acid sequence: CATSALVGALSNQPQHF.

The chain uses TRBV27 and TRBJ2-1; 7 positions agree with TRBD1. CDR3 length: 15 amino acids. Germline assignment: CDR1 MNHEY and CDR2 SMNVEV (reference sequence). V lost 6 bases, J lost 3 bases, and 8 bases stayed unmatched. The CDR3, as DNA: TGTGCCAGCAGCCCTGGGACAGATCACTACAATGAGCAGTTCTTC. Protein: CASSPGTDHYNEQFF.

The CDR3 DNA reads as TGTGCCAGCTCACAAACTTCAGGAGGCACTGAAGCTTTCTTT. Residues: CASSQTSGGTEAFF. The chain is built from TRBV18 and TRBJ1-1; D is unresolved. In germline, CDR1 is KGHSH, CDR2 LQKENI. The length of the CDR3 is 14 residues. Trimming took 4 bases from V and 4 from J, leaving 13 bases between them. Supplemented by reference TRBV18 and TRBJ1-1, the full variable domain reads NAGVMQNPRHLVRRRGQEARLRCSPMKGHSHVYWYRQLPEEGLKFMVYLQKENIIDESGMPKERFSAEFPKEGPSILRIQQVVRGDSAAYFCASSQTSGGTEAFFGQGTRLTVV.

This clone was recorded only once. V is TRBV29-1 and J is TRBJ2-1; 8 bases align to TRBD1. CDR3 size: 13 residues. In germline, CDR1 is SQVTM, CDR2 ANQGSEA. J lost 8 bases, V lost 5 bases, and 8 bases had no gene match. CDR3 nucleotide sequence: TGCAGCGTTTTACAGGGGGACGGGTATGAGCAGTTCTTC. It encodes CSVLQGDGYEQFF.

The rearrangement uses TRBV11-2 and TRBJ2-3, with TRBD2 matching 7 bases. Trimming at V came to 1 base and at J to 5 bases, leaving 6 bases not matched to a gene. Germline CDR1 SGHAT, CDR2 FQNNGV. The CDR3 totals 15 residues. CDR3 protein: CASSLGGGPEDTQYF. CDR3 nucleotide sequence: TGTGCCAGCAGCTTAGGGGGAGGGCCGGAAGATACGCAGTATTTT. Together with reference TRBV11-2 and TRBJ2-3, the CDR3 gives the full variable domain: EAGVAQSPRYKIIEKRQSVAFWCNPISGHATLYWYQQILGQGPKLLIQFQNNGVVDDSQLPKDRFSAERLKGVDSTLKIQPAKLEDSAVYLCASSLGGGPEDTQYFGPGTRLTVL.

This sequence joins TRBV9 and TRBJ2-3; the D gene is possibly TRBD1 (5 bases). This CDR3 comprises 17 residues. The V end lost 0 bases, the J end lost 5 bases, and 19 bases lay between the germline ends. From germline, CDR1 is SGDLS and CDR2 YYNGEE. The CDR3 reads CASSVVAQGGPGDTQYF. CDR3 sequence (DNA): TGTGCCAGCAGCGTAGTAGCCCAGGGTGGCCCAGGAGATACGCAGTATTTT.

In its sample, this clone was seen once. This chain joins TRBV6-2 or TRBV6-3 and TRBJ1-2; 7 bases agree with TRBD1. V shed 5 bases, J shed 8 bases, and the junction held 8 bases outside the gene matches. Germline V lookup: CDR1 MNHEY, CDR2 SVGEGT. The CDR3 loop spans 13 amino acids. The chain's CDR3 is CASSNTGDRGYTF. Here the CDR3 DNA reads TGTGCCAGCAGTAATACAGGGGATCGAGGCTACACCTTC.

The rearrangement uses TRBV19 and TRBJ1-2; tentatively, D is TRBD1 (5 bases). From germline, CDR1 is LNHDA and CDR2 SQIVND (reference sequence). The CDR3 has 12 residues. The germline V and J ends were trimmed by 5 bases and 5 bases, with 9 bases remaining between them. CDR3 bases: TGTGCCAGTAGTCCCGACAGATATGGCTACACCTTC. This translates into CASSPDRYGYTF.

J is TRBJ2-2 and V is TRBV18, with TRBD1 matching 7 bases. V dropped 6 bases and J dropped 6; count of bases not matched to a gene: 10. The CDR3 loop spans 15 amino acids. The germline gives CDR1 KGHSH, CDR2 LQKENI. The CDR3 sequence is CASSPKGANSGELFF. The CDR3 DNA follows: TGTGCCAGCTCCCCGAAGGGGGCTAACTCCGGGGAGCTGTTTTTT.

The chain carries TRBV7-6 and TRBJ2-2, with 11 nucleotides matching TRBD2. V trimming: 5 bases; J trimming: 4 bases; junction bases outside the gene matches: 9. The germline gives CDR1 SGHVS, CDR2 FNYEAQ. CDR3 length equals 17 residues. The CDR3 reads CASSLRRLAGITGELFF. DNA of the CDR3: TGTGCCAGCAGCCTTCGAAGACTAGCGGGGATCACCGGGGAGCTGTTTTTT.

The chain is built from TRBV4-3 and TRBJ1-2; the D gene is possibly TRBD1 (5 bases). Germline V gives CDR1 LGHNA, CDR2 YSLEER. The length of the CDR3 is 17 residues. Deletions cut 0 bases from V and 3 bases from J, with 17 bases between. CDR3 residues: CASSQEFTGRDYYGYTF. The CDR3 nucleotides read TGCGCCAGCAGCCAAGAGTTTACAGGACGCGACTACTATGGCTACACCTTC.

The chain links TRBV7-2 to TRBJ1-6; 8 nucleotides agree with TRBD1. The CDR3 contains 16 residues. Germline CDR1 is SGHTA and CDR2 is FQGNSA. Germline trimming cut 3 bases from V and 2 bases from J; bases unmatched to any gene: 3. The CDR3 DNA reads TGTGCCAGCAGCTTTCAACAGGGGGCCTATAATTCACCCCTCCACTTT. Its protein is CASSFQQGAYNSPLHF. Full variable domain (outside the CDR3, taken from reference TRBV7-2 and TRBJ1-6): GAGVSQSPSNKVTEKGKDVELRCDPISGHTALYWYRQSLGQGLEFLIYFQGNSAPDKSGLPSDRFSAERTGGSVSTLTIQRTQQEDSAVYLCASSFQQGAYNSPLHFGNGTRLTVT.

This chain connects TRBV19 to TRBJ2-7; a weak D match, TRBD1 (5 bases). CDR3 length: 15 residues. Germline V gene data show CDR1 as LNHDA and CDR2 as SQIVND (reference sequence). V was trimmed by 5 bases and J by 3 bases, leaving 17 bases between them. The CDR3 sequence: CASSYQGSGGYEQYF. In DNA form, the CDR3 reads TGTGCCAGTAGTTATCAGGGTTCAGGCGGCTACGAGCAGTACTTC.